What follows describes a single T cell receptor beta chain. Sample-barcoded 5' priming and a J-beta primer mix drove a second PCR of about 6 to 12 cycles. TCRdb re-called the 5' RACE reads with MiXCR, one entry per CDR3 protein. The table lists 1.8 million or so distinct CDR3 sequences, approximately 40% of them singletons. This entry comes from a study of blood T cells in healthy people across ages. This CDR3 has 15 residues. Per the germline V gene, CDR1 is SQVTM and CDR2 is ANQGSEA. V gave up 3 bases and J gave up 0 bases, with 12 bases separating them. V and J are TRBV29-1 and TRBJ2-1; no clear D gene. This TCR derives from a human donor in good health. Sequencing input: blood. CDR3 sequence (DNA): TGCAGCGTTGAGTTAGACGCAAGCTCCTACAATGAGCAGTTCTTC. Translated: CSVELDASSYNEQFF.